Each of the 8 T cell receptor beta chains below was sequenced from the same sample in a study of blood T cell repertoires in COVID-19. Assay: immunoSEQ multiplex PCR; the TCRdb copy retains only in-frame clones and omits some. The sample includes around 110,000 clones, over 65% seen only once; the top ten take over 2%. What was sequenced was peripheral blood. All receptors come from a man aged 30-40 years with acute or convalescent COVID-19.

The chain joins TRBV11-3 to TRBJ1-4; D uncertain. The V end was cut by 0 bases, the J end by 7 bases, with 6 bases between. The CDR3 runs 13 residues. The V gene's germline CDR1 is SGHNT and CDR2 YENEEA. The CDR3 reads CASSLDNCEKLFF. Written as DNA, the CDR3 is TGTGCCAGCAGCTTAGATAATTGTGAAAAACTGTTTTTT.

The J gene is TRBJ1-1, the V gene TRBV4-3; weak D call: TRBD1 (6 bases). Trimming shortened V by 0 bases and J by 11 bases, and 16 bases separated the two germline ends. The CDR3 is made up of 14 amino acids. Germline V gene lookup returns CDR1 LGHNA and CDR2 YSLEER. DNA of the CDR3: TGCGCCAGCAGCCAAGATTATACAGGGAGAGGGGCTTTCTTT. This sequence encodes CASSQDYTGRGAFF.

This clone was observed once. This chain connects TRBV6-1 to TRBJ2-7, with D hard to call. This CDR3 spans 12 amino acids. V was clipped by 3 bases and J by 2 bases, with 5 bases between them. Germline V lookup: CDR1 MNHNS, CDR2 SASEGT. CDR3 DNA: TGTGCCAGCAGTGAGTACACCTACGAGCAGTACTTC. Translated: CASSEYTYEQYF.

The chain links TRBV12-3 or TRBV12-4 to TRBJ1-2, with 8 bases that match TRBD1. The J segment lost 7 bases and the V segment lost 6 bases, leaving 7 bases of the junction unmatched. The CDR3 totals 13 residues. CDR3 in DNA: TGTGCCAGCAGACCTCAGGGGGCGGGTGGCTACACCTTC. Translating gives CASRPQGAGGYTF.

The chain links TRBV19 to TRBJ1-1; possible D gene TRBD1, 5 bases. The CDR3 is 14 residues long. V shed 3 bases and J shed 1 base, with 9 bases lying between them. Germline CDR1 LNHDA, CDR2 SQIVND (reference sequence). CDR3 loop: CASSIGGANTEAFF. CDR3 in DNA: TGTGCCAGTAGTATCGGGGGAGCGAACACTGAAGCTTTCTTT.

This clone was seen a few times. V and J are TRBV3-1 (or the pseudogene TRBV3-2) and TRBJ2-2, with a possible D match to TRBD1 (5 bases). Germline-derived CDR1 and CDR2 are LGHDT and YNNKEL (reference sequence). Trimming removed 3 bases at V and 3 bases at J, with 8 bases between. CDR3 length: 14 residues. The CDR3 DNA is TGTGCCAGCAGCCATCAGGGTTACACCGGGGAGCTGTTTTTT. Its translation is CASSHQGYTGELFF.

This chain uses TRBV18 with TRBJ2-1, with a weak D call TRBD1 (6 bases). V lost 8 bases and J 3 bases, leaving 8 bases between the germline ends. Per germline, CDR1 KGHSH and CDR2 LQKENI. The CDR3 covers 12 residues. CDR3 DNA sequence: TGTGCCAGCCAACAGGGCTACAATGAGCAGTTCTTC. It encodes CASQQGYNEQFF.

The chain combines TRBV6-6 with TRBJ1-1; no clear D gene. The CDR3 is made up of 15 amino acids. Germline-derived CDR1 and CDR2 are MNHNY and SVGAGI (reference sequence). V was pared by 4 bases and J by 5 bases, with 17 bases between. The DNA of the CDR3 is TGTGCCAGCAGTTTCCTGGGTCCTCCCAGGACTGAAGCTTTCTTT. Translation: CASSFLGPPRTEAFF.